This T cell receptor beta chain came from a study of blood T cell repertoires in COVID-19. In the original processing: Amplification with reference gene primers provided the estimates of nucleated cell counts. Generated by immunoSEQ multiplex PCR, the TCRdb table keeps only in-frame clones and is missing some. For V, J and clone size, that table is used; D and trimming come from the DNA. The data contain under 250,000 clones, about three quarters of them singletons. Trimming pared 2 bases from V and 1 base from J, leaving 10 bases between. The CDR3 totals 15 residues. In germline, CDR1 is LGHDT, CDR2 YNNKEL (reference sequence).

The material sequenced was peripheral blood. This sequence joins TRBV3-1 (or the pseudogene TRBV3-2) and TRBJ2-3; D might be TRBD1 (5 bases). This TCR derives from a woman between 65 and 79 years old with acute or convalescent COVID-19. CDR3 region: CASSQRGAGTDTQYF. The CDR3 nucleotides read TGTGCCAGCAGCCAAAGGGGCGCCGGCACAGATACGCAGTATTTT.